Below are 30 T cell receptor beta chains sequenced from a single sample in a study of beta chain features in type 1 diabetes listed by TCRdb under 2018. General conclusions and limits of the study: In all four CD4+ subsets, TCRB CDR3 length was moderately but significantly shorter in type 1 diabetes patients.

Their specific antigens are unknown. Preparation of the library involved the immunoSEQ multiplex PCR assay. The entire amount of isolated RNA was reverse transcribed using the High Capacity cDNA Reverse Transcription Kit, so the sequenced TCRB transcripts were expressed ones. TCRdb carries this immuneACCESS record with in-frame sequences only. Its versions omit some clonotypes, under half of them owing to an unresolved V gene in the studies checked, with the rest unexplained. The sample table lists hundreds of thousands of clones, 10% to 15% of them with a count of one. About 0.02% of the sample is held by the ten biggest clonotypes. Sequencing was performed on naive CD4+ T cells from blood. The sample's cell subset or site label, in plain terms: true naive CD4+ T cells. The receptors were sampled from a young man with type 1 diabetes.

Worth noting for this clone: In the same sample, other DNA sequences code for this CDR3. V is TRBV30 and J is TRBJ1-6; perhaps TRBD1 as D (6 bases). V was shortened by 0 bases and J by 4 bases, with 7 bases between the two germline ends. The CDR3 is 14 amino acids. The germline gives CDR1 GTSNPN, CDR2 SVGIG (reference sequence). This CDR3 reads CAWSVGQYNSPLHF. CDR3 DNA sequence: TGTGCCTGGAGTGTAGGACAGTATAATTCACCCCTCCACTTT.

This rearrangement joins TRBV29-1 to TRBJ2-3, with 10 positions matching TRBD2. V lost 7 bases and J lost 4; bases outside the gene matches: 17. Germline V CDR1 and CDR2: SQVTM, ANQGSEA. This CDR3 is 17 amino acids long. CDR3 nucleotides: TGCAGCGGGGGAGGTGCTAGCGGGGGCCCTCGGGCAGATACGCAGTATTTT. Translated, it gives CSGGGASGGPRADTQYF.

DNA for the CDR3: TGCGCCAGCAGCCTGGACAGCCAACGGGCTGAAGCTTTCTTT. Translating it yields CASSLDSQRAEAFF. The chain has TRBV5-1 and TRBJ1-1; D is perhaps TRBD1 (6 bases). The length of the CDR3 is 14 residues. Trimming pared 4 bases from V and 6 bases from J, leaving 16 bases between. Germline V gene data show CDR1 as SGHRS and CDR2 as YFSETQ.

In nucleotides, the CDR3 is TGTGCCAGCAGCAGGCGGGGCAACACTGAAGCTTTCTTT. It encodes CASSRRGNTEAFF. The chain links TRBV13 to TRBJ1-1, with D possibly matching TRBD1 (5 bases). Germline V gene data show CDR1 as PRHDT and CDR2 as FYEKMQ (reference sequence). Trimming removed 5 bases at V and 2 bases at J, with 9 bases between. The CDR3 runs 13 residues.

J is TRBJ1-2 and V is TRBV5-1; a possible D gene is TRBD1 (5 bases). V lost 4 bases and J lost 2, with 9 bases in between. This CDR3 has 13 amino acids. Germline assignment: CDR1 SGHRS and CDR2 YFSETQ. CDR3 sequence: CASSGDGNYGYTF. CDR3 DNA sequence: TGCGCCAGCAGCGGGGACGGCAACTATGGCTACACCTTC.

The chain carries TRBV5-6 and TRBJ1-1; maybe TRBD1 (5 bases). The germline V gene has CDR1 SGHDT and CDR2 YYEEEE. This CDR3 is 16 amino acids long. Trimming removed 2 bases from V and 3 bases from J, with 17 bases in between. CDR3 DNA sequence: TGTGCCAGCAGCTTAAGGCGTGCAGGGTTCTACACTGAAGCTTTCTTT. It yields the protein CASSLRRAGFYTEAFF.

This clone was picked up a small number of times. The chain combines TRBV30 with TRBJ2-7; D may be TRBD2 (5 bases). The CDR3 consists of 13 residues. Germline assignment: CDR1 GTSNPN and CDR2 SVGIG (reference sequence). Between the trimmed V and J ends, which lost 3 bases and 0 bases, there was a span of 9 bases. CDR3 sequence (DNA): TGTGCCTGGAGGACGGGATTCTCCTACGAGCAGTACTTC. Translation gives CAWRTGFSYEQYF.

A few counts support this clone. CDR3 DNA sequence: TGTGCCAGCAGCTTGGTTGACAGGGGCACCTACGAGCAGTACTTC. It translates to CASSLVDRGTYEQYF. The chain joins TRBV5-6 to TRBJ2-7; 8 nucleotides align to TRBD1. Germline values: CDR1 SGHDT, CDR2 YYEEEE. There are 15 residues in the CDR3. V shed 0 bases and J 2 bases; nucleotides not matched to a gene: 4.

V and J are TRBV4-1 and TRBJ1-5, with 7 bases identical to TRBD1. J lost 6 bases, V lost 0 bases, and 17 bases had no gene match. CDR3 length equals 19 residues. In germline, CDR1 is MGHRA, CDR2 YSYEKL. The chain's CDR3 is CASSQEGRRGRSEVQPQHF. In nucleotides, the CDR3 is TGCGCCAGCAGCCAAGAAGGTCGTAGGGGGCGTAGCGAGGTTCAGCCCCAGCATTTT.

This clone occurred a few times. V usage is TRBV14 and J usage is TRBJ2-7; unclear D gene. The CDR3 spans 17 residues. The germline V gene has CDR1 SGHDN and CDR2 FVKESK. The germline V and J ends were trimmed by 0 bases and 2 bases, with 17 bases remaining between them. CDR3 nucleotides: TGTGCCAGCAGCCAAGAAATAGCCTCCCTGAAACCCTACGAGCAGTACTTC. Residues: CASSQEIASLKPYEQYF. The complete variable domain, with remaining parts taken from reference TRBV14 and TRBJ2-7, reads EAGVTQFPSHSVIEKGQTVTLRCDPISGHDNLYWYRRVMGKEIKFLLHFVKESKQDESGMPNNRFLAERTGGTYSTLKVQPAELEDSGVYFCASSQEIASLKPYEQYFGPGTRLTVT.

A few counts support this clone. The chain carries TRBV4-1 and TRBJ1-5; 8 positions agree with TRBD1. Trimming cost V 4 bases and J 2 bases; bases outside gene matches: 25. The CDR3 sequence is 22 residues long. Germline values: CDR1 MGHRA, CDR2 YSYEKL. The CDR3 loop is CASSRPEAHQGAEFVRNQPQHF. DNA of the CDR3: TGCGCCAGCAGCCGGCCCGAAGCCCACCAGGGGGCTGAGTTTGTCCGCAATCAGCCCCAGCATTTT.

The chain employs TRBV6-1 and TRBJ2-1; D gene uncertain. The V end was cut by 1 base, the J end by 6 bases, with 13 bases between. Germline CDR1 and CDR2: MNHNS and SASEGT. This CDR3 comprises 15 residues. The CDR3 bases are TGTGCCAGCAGTGAAGGACAAATGCAAGGCAATGAGCAGTTCTTC. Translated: CASSEGQMQGNEQFF.

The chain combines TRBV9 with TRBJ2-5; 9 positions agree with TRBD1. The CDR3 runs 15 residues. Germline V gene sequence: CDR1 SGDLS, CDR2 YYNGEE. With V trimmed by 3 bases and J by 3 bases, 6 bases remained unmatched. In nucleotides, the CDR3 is TGTGCCAGCAGCGCCAGGACAGGGGTGGAAGAGACCCAGTACTTC. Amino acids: CASSARTGVEETQYF.

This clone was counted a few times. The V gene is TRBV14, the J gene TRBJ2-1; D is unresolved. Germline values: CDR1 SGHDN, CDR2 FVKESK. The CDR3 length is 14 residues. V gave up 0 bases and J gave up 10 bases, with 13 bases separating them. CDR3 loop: CASSQDPRLREQFF. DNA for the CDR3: TGTGCCAGCAGCCAAGATCCGAGGTTGCGCGAGCAGTTCTTC.

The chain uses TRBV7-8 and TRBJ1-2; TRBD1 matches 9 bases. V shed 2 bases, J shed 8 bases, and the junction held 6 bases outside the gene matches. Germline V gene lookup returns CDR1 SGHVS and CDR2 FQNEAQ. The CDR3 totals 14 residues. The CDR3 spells CASSLPTGGEGYTF. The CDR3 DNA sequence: TGTGCCAGCAGCTTACCCACAGGGGGCGAGGGCTACACCTTC.

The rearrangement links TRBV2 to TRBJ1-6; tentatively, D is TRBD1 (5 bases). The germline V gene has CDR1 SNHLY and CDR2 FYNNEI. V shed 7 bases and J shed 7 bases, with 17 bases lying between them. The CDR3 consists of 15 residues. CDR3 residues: CASTEQPRGNSPLHF. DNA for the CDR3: TGTGCCAGCACCGAACAGCCGAGGGGCAATTCACCCCTCCACTTT.

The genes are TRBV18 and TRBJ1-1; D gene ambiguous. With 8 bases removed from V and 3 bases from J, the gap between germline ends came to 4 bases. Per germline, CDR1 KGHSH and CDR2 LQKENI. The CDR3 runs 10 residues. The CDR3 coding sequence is TGTGCCAGCGAGCACACTGAAGCTTTCTTT. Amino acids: CASEHTEAFF.

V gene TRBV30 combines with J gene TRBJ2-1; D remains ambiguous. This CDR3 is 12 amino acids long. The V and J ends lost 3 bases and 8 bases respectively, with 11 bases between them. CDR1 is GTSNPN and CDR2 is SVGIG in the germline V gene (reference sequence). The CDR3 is CAWSPGSDEQFF. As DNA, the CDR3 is TGTGCCTGGAGCCCTGGCTCCGATGAGCAGTTCTTC. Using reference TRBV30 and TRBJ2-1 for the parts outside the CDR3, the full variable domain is SQTIHQWPATLVQPVGSPLSLECTVEGTSNPNLYWYRQAAGRGLQLLFYSVGIGQISSEVPQNLSASRPQDRQFILSSKKLLLSDSGFYLCAWSPGSDEQFFGPGTRLTVL.

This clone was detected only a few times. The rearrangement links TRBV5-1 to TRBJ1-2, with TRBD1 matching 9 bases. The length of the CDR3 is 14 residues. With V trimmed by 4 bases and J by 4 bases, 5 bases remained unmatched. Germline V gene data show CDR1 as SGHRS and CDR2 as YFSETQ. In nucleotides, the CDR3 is TGCGCCAGCAGCCCAGGGACAGGGATCTATGGCTACACCTTC. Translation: CASSPGTGIYGYTF. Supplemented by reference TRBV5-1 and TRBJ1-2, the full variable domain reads KAGVTQTPRYLIKTRGQQVTLSCSPISGHRSVSWYQQTPGQGLQFLFEYFSETQRNKGNFPGRFSGRQFSNSRSEMNVSTLELGDSALYLCASSPGTGIYGYTFGSGTRLTVV.

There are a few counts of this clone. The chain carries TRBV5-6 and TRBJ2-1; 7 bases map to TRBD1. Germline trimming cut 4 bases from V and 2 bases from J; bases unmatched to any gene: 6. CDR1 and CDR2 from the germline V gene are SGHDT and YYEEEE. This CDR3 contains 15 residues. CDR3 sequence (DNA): TGTGCCAGCAGCCCCTGGGACAGAGCCTACAATGAGCAGTTCTTC. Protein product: CASSPWDRAYNEQFF.

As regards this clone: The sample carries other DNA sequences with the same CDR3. As DNA, the CDR3 is TGCGCCAGCAGCTTTGGAGGGGAAGAGACCCAGTACTTC. Amino acid sequence: CASSFGGEETQYF. The chain carries TRBV5-1 and TRBJ2-5; maybe TRBD2 (6 bases). Germline values: CDR1 SGHRS, CDR2 YFSETQ. The V gene lost 2 bases and the J gene lost 3 bases, with 8 bases spanning the gap. The CDR3 spans 13 residues.

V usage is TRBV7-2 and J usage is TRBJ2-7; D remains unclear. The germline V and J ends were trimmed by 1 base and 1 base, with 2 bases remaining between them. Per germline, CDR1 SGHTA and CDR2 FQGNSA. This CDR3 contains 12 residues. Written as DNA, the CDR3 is TGTGCCAGCAGCTTAGGGTCCTACGAGCAGTACTTC. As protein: CASSLGSYEQYF. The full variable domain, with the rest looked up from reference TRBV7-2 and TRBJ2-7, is GAGVSQSPSNKVTEKGKDVELRCDPISGHTALYWYRQSLGQGLEFLIYFQGNSAPDKSGLPSDRFSAERTGGSVSTLTIQRTQQEDSAVYLCASSLGSYEQYFGPGTRLTVT.

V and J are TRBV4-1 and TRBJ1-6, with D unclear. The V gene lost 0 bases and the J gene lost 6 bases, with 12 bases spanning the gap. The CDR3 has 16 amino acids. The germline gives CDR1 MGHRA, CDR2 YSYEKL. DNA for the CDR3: TGCGCCAGCAGCCAAGATGTAACGGCAACTAATTCACCCCTCCACTTT. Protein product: CASSQDVTATNSPLHF.

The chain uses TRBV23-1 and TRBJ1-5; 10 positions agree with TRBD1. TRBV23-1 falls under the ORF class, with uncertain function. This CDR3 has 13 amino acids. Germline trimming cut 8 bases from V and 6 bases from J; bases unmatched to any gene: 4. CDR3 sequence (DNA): TGCGCCAGCGGGACAGGGGCGTGTCAGCCCCAGCATTTT. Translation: CASGTGACQPQHF.

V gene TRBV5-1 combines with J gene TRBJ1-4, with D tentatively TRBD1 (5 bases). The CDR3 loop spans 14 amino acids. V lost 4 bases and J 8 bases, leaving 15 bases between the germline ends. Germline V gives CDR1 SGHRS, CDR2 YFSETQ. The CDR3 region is CASSLGTDGEKLFF. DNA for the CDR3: TGCGCCAGCAGCCTCGGGACGGACGGAGAAAAACTGTTTTTT.

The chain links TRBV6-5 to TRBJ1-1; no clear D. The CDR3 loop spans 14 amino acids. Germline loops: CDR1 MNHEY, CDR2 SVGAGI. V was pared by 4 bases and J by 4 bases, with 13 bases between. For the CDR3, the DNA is TGTGCCAGCAGTTGGGGAGTGGGCGGCACTGAAGCTTTCTTT. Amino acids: CASSWGVGGTEAFF.

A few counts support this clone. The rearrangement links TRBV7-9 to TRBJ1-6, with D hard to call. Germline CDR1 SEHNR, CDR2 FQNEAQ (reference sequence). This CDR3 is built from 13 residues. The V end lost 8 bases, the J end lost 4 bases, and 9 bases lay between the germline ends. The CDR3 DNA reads TGTGCCAGCGGTCGGGAGTATAATTCACCCCTCCACTTT. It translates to CASGREYNSPLHF.

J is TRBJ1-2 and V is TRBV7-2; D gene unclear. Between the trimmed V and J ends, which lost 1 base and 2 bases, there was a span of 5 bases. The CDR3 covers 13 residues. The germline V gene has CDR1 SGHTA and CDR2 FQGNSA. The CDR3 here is CASSLEDNYGYTF. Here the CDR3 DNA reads TGTGCCAGCAGCTTAGAGGACAACTATGGCTACACCTTC.

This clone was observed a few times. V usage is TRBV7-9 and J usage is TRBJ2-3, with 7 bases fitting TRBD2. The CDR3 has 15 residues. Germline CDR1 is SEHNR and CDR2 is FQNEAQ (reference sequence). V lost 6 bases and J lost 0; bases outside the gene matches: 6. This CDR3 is CASSPSGTSTDTQYF. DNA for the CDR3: TGTGCCAGCAGTCCTAGCGGTACTAGCACAGATACGCAGTATTTT.

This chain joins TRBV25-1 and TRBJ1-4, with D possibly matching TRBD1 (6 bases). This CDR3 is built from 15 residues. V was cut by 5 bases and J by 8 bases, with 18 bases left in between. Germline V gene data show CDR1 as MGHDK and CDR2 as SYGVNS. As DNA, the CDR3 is TGTGCCAGCAGTCGGGGTGGGACATTGGGGGAAAAACTGTTTTTT. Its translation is CASSRGGTLGEKLFF.